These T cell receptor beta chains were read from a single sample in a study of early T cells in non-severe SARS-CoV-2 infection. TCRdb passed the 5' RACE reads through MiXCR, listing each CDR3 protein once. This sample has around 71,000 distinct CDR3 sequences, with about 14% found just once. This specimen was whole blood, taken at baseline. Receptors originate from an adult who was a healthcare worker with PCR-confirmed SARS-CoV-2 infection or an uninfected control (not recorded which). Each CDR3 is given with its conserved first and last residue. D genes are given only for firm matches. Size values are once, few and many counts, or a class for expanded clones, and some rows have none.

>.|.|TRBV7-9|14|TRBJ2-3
TGTGCCAGCGCGGAGGGACTGAATACAGATACGCAGTATTTT
CASAEGLNTDTQYF
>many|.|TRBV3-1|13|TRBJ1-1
TGTGCCAGCAGCCAAGCCCGGGGGACTGAAGCTTTCTTT
CASSQARGTEAFF
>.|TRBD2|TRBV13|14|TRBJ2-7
TGTGCCAGCAGCCCCGAGCGGGGGACGCACGAGCAGTACTTC
CASSPERGTHEQYF
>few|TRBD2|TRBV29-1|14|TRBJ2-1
TGCAGCGTAACTAGCGGGAGGAGTTTCTGGGAGCAGTTCTTC
CSVTSGRSFWEQFF
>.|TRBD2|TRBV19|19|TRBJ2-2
TGTGCCAGTAGCCTTGACTATCCGGGACTAGCGGGAGGAACCGGGGAGCTGTTTTTT
CASSLDYPGLAGGTGELFF
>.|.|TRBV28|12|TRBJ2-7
TGTGCCAGCAGTCTACAGTGGGGCGAGCAGTACTTC
CASSLQWGEQYF
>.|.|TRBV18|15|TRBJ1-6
TGTGCCAGCTCACCACGGGCGGGGGCCGGGACACCCCTCCACTTT
CASSPRAGAGTPLHF
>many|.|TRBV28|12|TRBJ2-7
TGTGCCAGCCGCAGGAGCCGCCGCGAGCAGTACTTC
CASRRSRREQYF
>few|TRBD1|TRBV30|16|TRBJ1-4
TGTGCCTGGAGTGGAGGGACAGGGGGCCCTAATGAAAAACTGTTTTTT
CAWSGGTGGPNEKLFF
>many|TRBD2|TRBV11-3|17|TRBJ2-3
TGTGCCAGCAGCCCGGGACTAGCGGGAGTGGGGACAGATACGCAGTATTTT
CASSPGLAGVGTDTQYF
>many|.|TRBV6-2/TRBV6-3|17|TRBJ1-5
TGTGCCAGCAGACATCTCGAAGGGGCGGATAGCAATCAGCCCCAGCATTTT
CASRHLEGADSNQPQHF
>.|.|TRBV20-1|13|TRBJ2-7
TGCAGTGCTAGTGAGGGGGGGCGGAACGAGCAGTACTTC
CSASEGGRNEQYF
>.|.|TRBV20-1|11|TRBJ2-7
TGCAGTGCCACGGACCGATACGAGCAGTACTTC
CSATDRYEQYF
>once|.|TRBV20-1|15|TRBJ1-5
TGCAGTGCTAGAGAAAAAGAATATAGCAATCAGCCCCAGCATTTT
CSAREKEYSNQPQHF
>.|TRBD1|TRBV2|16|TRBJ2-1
TGTGCCAGCAGCTGGGAGCCACAGGGGCCCTACAATGAGCAGTTCTTC
CASSWEPQGPYNEQFF
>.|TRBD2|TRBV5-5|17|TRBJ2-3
TGTGCCAGCAGCCCAAGGACTAGCGGGAGGGCCGGAGATACGCAGTATTTT
CASSPRTSGRAGDTQYF
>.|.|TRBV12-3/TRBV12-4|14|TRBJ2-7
TGTGCCAGCAGTTTATACGGGGAGTCCTACGAGCAGTACTTC
CASSLYGESYEQYF
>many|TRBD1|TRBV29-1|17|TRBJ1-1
TGCAGCGTTGACGGTGTGGGACAGGGCCGTTCGAACACTGAAGCTTTCTTT
CSVDGVGQGRSNTEAFF
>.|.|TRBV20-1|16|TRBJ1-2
TGCAGTGCTAGAGATCTAAGGGAGGGAGCCGCCTATGGCTACACCTTC
CSARDLREGAAYGYTF
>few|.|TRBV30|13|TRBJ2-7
TGTGCCTGGACCAAAGCTTTGCCATACGAGCAGTACTTC
CAWTKALPYEQYF
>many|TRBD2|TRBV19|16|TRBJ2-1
TGTGCCAGTAGTCCTTATGATAGCGGGAGCTTCAATGAGCAGTTCTTC
CASSPYDSGSFNEQFF
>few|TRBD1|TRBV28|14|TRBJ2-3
TGTGCCAGCAGTACAGGGGGAAGCACAGATACGCAGTATTTT
CASSTGGSTDTQYF
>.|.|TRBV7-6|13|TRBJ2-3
TGTGCCAGCAGCTTAGAACCAGCAGATACGCAGTATTTT
CASSLEPADTQYF
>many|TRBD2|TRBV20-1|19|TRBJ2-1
TGCAGTGCTAGAGATTCACACCTACTAGCGGGAAGCTCCTACAATGAGCAGTTCTTC
CSARDSHLLAGSSYNEQFF
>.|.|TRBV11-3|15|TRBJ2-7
TGTGCCAGCAGCATAGGAGGGGAGAGATCCTACGAGCAGTACTTC
CASSIGGERSYEQYF
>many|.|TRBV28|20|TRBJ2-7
TGTGCCAGCAGTTTAAACTCCCCACCCAACTTTAGGGCGGCCCCCTACGAGCAGTACTTC
CASSLNSPPNFRAAPYEQYF
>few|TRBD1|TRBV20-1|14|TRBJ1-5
TGCAGTGCGATACCCGGACAGGGGGGACAGCCCCAGCATTTT
CSAIPGQGGQPQHF
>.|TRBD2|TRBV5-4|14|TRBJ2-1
TGTGCCAGCAGCTTGAGCGGGAGAACGAATGAGCAGTTCTTC
CASSLSGRTNEQFF
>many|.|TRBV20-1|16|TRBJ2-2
TGCAGTGCTAGAGGAGTTTGGGACTCGTACACCGGGGAGCTGTTTTTT
CSARGVWDSYTGELFF
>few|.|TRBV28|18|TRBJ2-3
TGTGCCAGCAGTTTATGGGGTCAGGGTCGATTTAGCACAGATACGCAGTATTTT
CASSLWGQGRFSTDTQYF
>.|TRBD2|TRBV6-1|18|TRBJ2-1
TGTGCCAGCAGCGTGACCTGGACTAGCGGGATGGGTTACAATGAGCAGTTCTTC
CASSVTWTSGMGYNEQFF
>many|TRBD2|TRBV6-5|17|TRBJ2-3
TGTTCTCACTTTCTTCAAGCGGGAGGGTGGAAAGGAGATACGCAGTATTTT
CSHFLQAGGWKGDTQYF
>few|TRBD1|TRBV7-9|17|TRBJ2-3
TGTGCCAGCAGCGTGGGACAGGTCTCCATTAGCACAGATACGCAGTATTTT
CASSVGQVSISTDTQYF
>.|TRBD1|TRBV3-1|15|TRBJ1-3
TGTGCCAGCAGCCAGGTCCGGACAGGGGGAAACACCATATATTTT
CASSQVRTGGNTIYF
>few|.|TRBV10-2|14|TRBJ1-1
TGCGCCAGCAGTGAGTATGGAGTGAACACTGAAGCTTTCTTT
CASSEYGVNTEAFF